This is a list of T cell receptor beta chains from one sample in a study of cytomegalovirus exposure and HLA in healthy donors. Measured with immunoSEQ multiplex PCR; TCRdb has only the in-frame clones, and not every one. The table lists 110,000 to 150,000 clones, roughly four fifths of them singletons, with over 9.5% in the top ten. The source material was PBMCs. The source is a woman in her sixties in good health and CMV-seropositive. CDR3s include the opening cysteine and the closing phenylalanine or tryptophan. A D gene is named only where the DNA matches it firmly. A row's size may be missing; if present it is once, few, many or a size class.

V	size	D	J	DNA	CDR3
TRBV4-2	-	-	TRBJ2-7	TGTGCCAGCAGCCCTCCAGAGGGATACGAGCAGTACTTC	CASSPPEGYEQYF
TRBV5-6	-	-	TRBJ2-3	TGTGCCAGCAGCATCTACCCAGAGGTAGGCACAGATACGCAGTATTTT	CASSIYPEVGTDTQYF
TRBV4-1	-	-	TRBJ1-2	TGCGCCAGCAGCCAAGATGTGTCCTACTATGGCTACACCTTC	CASSQDVSYYGYTF
TRBV29-1	-	-	TRBJ2-5	TGCAGCCTCCTGGCTGGGGGGGAGACCCAGTACTTC	CSLLAGGETQYF
TRBV6-6	-	-	TRBJ2-3	TGTGCCAGCAGTTACCCCGAGTCGGAGTATACGCAGTATTTT	CASSYPESEYTQYF
TRBV7-9	-	-	TRBJ1-2	TGTGCCAGCAGCTTAGCGGTGCCAGGGGATGGCTACACCTTC	CASSLAVPGDGYTF
TRBV15	few	-	TRBJ2-7	TGTGCCACCAGCAAGGAGGGGTACGAGCAGTACTTC	CATSKEGYEQYF
TRBV29-1	few	-	TRBJ2-3	TGCAGCGTTGGTGGCTTCCAGGCGGATACGCAGTATTTT	CSVGGFQADTQYF
TRBV19	once	TRBD1	TRBJ2-1	TGTGCCAGTAGTACGCCCTCCGGGACAGGGACCAATGAGCAGTTCTTC	CASSTPSGTGTNEQFF
TRBV6-1	-	-	TRBJ2-6	TGTGCCAGCATGAGGGGGTCTGGGGCCAACGTCCTGACTTTC	CASMRGSGANVLTF
TRBV7-9	-	-	TRBJ2-5	TGTGCCAGCAGCTTATACAGTCCTCAAGAGACCCAGTACTTC	CASSLYSPQETQYF
TRBV7-9	-	-	TRBJ1-4	TGTGCCAGCAGCTTAGATATGGGGGGTAATGAAAAACTGTTTTTT	CASSLDMGGNEKLFF
TRBV4-2	-	TRBD2	TRBJ2-3	TGTGCCAGCAGCCAAGATAATAGCGGGAGCTTATACACAGATACGCAGTATTTT	CASSQDNSGSLYTDTQYF
TRBV11-3	-	-	TRBJ2-7	TGTGCCAGCAGCTTCAGGGCAGTTACTCATAACGAGCAGTACTTC	CASSFRAVTHNEQYF
TRBV4-3	once	-	TRBJ2-2	TGCGCCAGCAGCCAAGACCCTAACACCGGGGAGCTGTTTTTT	CASSQDPNTGELFF
TRBV2	-	TRBD1	TRBJ2-3	TGTGCCAGCAGTAGGGACAGGATAAACACAGATACGCAGTATTTT	CASSRDRINTDTQYF
TRBV6-6	-	TRBD2	TRBJ2-5	TGTGCCAGCAGTCGGGGACTAGCGGGAGGGGTGGAGACCCAGTACTTC	CASSRGLAGGVETQYF
TRBV14	-	TRBD2	TRBJ2-6	TGTGCCAGCAGCCAGCGGGGGGCACCTGGGGCCAACGTCCTGACTTTC	CASSQRGAPGANVLTF
TRBV5-4	-	-	TRBJ2-7	TGTGCCAGCAGCTCGGAATTAGCTTACTCCTACGAGCAGTACTTC	CASSSELAYSYEQYF
TRBV7-8	-	TRBD2	TRBJ2-1	TGTGCCAGCAGCCCACTAGCGGGAGCGGGCGATGAGCAGTTCTTC	CASSPLAGAGDEQFF
TRBV29-1	-	TRBD2	TRBJ2-3	TGCAGCGTTGGACTAGCGGGAGATACGCAGTATTTT	CSVGLAGDTQYF
TRBV12-5	-	-	TRBJ2-1	TGTGCTAGTGGTTTGGACACTATCAGGGGTGAGCAGTTCTTC	CASGLDTIRGEQFF
TRBV5-4	once	-	TRBJ2-7	TGTGCCAGCAGCGCCACTCCGGGGACACTAGCCTACGAGCAGTACTTC	CASSATPGTLAYEQYF
TRBV18	-	-	TRBJ1-1	TGTGCCAGCTCGCGGACACCGAACACTGAAGCTTTCTTT	CASSRTPNTEAFF
TRBV5-1	-	-	TRBJ2-3	TGCGCCAGCAGGCCCCTAGGGGGTTCTAGCACAGATACGCAGTATTTT	CASRPLGGSSTDTQYF
TRBV5-1	-	TRBD1	TRBJ2-1	TGCGCCAGCAGCCTAGGACAGGGCTACAATGAGCAGTTCTTC	CASSLGQGYNEQFF
TRBV10-1	-	TRBD2	TRBJ2-5	TGCGCCAGCAGGGCCGGGACTAGCGGGAGAGGGTCCTGGGAGACCCAGTACTTC	CASRAGTSGRGSWETQYF
TRBV2	-	TRBD2	TRBJ2-5	TGTGCCAGCAGTGAAGCCAGCGGGAGTGGTACCCAGTACTTC	CASSEASGSGTQYF
TRBV27	once	-	TRBJ2-7	TGTGCCAGCACCCGCCAGGGTTCAAGCTTCTACGAGCAGTACTTC	CASTRQGSSFYEQYF
TRBV6-6	-	TRBD1	TRBJ1-1	TGTGCCAGCAACCCGGCGACAGGGAGGAGTACTGAAGCTTTCTTT	CASNPATGRSTEAFF
TRBV7-2	-	TRBD1	TRBJ2-7	TGTGCCAGCAGCTCGGCAGGGGGCAGCTCCTACGAGCAGTACTTC	CASSSAGGSSYEQYF
TRBV19	-	TRBD1	TRBJ2-2	TGTGCCAGCTTAGGGGGCCATTCGAACACCGGGGAGCTGTTTTTT	CASLGGHSNTGELFF
TRBV19	-	TRBD1	TRBJ1-5	TGTGCCAGCGGTATGGACAGGGGCTTTTCTAGCAATCAGCCCCAGCATTTT	CASGMDRGFSSNQPQHF
TRBV11-3	-	TRBD2	TRBJ2-1	TGTGCCAGCAGCATGAGACTAGCGATGAGCTCCTACAATGAGCAGTTCTTC	CASSMRLAMSSYNEQFF
TRBV27	-	TRBD1	TRBJ2-7	TGTGCCAGCAGTTTGACAGGGCACTACGAGCAGTACTTC	CASSLTGHYEQYF
TRBV28	-	-	TRBJ1-5	TGTGCCAGCAGTTTACTGCGGCTGGAGGGCAATCAGCCCCAGCATTTT	CASSLLRLEGNQPQHF
TRBV30	few	-	TRBJ2-2	TGTGCCTGGAGTCCAAGACAGGACGGTACCGGGGAGCTGTTTTTT	CAWSPRQDGTGELFF
TRBV29-1	-	TRBD2	TRBJ2-7	TGCAGCGTTGGCGAATGGGGGAGGGCCGTCTACGAGCAGTACTTC	CSVGEWGRAVYEQYF
TRBV6-6	-	-	TRBJ1-2	TGTGCCAGCAGTTACTCGAAAGGGGGGGTCTATGGCTACACCTTC	CASSYSKGGVYGYTF
TRBV20-1	-	-	TRBJ2-3	TGCAGTGCCCAGCAGGGGAATACGCAGTATTTT	CSAQQGNTQYF
TRBV28	few	TRBD1	TRBJ1-4	TGTGCCAGCAGTCAACCGGGACAGGGGGCGGATGAAAAACTGTTTTTT	CASSQPGQGADEKLFF
TRBV4-3	-	TRBD1	TRBJ1-6	TGCGCCAGCAGCCAGAGGACAGGCTATAATTCACCCCTCCACTTT	CASSQRTGYNSPLHF
TRBV4-2	few	TRBD1	TRBJ1-5	TGTGCCAGCAGCCCTGGGACAGGGGATAGCAATCAGCCCCAGCATTTT	CASSPGTGDSNQPQHF
TRBV2	-	TRBD1	TRBJ1-3	TGTGCCTCAGCAGGTATCCGGGACAGGGGGCCTGATAGTGGAAACACCATATATTTT	CASAGIRDRGPDSGNTIYF